This TCR beta chain was captured in a study of T-cell memory formation after mild COVID-19. The TCR alpha and TCR beta cDNA libraries, bearing sample barcodes and UMIs, were generated by 5'RACE using constant-segment primers. TCRdb re-derived calls from the 5' RACE reads in MiXCR, one entry per CDR3 protein. The sample has 470,000 or so distinct CDR3 sequences; around a sixth are singletons. This clonotype was counted ten times or more. Trimming took 8 bases from V and 6 from J, leaving 15 bases between them. The CDR3 length is 13 residues. Germline-derived CDR1 and CDR2 are ENHRY and SYGVKD. This clonotype originated in an adult woman who had mild COVID-19 (a few samples of this study predate the infection). Cell type and time point are not known. The chain uses TRBV10-3 and TRBJ2-3; TRBD2 might be the D (6 bases). The sequenced sample was PBMCs or a T cell subset sorted from them (not recorded which). The CDR3 bases are TGTGCCATCGAGTCGGGAGCCAAGGATACGCAGTATTTT. Residues: CAIESGAKDTQYF.